The clone carrying this T cell receptor (beta chain) was counted once. The antigen remains unidentified. These data come from a study of radiotherapy plus CTLA-4 blockade in lung cancer. Notes on the study in general: Blood saw expansion of tumor-derived TCR clones after radiotherapy plus ipilimumab.

The repertoire was sequenced with immunoSEQ multiplex PCR; TCRdb's copy has only in-frame clones and lacks some. The sample includes about 66,000 clones, about 80% of them seen just once. The input for sequencing was peripheral blood, taken from a patient treated with radiotherapy plus ipilimumab. The TCR originated in a human donor with non-small cell lung cancer who had a partial response to radiotherapy plus ipilimumab.

The CDR3 coding sequence is TGTGCCAGCAGCTATCGTAGCGGGAGATCGACAGATACGCAGTATTTT. As protein: CASSYRSGRSTDTQYF. The chain uses TRBV11-2 and TRBJ2-3; 9 bases are a match to TRBD2. From germline, CDR1 is SGHAT and CDR2 FQNNGV. Losses at the gene ends were 4 bases for V and 3 bases for J; bases not matched to a gene: 8. The CDR3 contains 16 residues.